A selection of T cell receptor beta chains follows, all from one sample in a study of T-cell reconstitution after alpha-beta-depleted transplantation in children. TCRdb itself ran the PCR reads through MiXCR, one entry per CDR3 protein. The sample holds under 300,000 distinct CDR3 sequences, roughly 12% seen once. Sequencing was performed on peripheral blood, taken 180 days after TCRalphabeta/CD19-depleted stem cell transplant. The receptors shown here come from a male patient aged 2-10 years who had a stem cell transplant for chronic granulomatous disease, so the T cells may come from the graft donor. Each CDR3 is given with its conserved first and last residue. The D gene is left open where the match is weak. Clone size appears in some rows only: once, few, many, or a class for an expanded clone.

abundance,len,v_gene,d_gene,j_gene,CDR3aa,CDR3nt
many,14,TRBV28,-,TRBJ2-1,CASSFLSTDNEQFF,TGTGCCAGCAGTTTTCTGTCTACCGACAATGAGCAGTTCTTC
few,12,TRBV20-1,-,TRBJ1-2,CSARDLDYGYTF,TGCAGTGCTAGAGATTTGGACTATGGCTACACCTTC
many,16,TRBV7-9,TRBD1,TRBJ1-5,CASSLAGTGGDQPQHF,TGTGCCAGCAGCTTAGCGGGGACAGGGGGCGATCAGCCCCAGCATTTT
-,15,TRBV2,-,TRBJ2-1,CASSLGQNIQGEQFF,TGTGCCAGCAGTTTAGGGCAGAATATACAGGGTGAGCAGTTCTTC
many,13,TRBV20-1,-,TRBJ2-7,CSARDDGSYEQYF,TGCAGTGCTAGAGATGATGGCTCCTACGAGCAGTACTTC
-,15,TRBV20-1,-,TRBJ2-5,CSARARGAVQDTQYF,TGCAGTGCTCGGGCTCGGGGGGCCGTGCAAGACACCCAGTACTTC
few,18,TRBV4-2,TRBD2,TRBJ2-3,CASSQDTMPSGGGDTQYF,TGTGCCAGCAGCCAGGATACCATGCCTAGCGGGGGGGGAGATACGCAGTATTTT
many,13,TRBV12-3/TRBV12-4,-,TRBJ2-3,CATQLPTTDTQYF,TGTGCCACCCAGCTACCCACCACAGATACGCAGTATTTT
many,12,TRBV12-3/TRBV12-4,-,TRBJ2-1,CASSFAGSEQFF,TGTGCCAGCAGTTTCGCGGGATCTGAGCAGTTCTTC
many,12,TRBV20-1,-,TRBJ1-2,CSARTETYGYTF,TGCAGTGCCAGGACAGAAACCTATGGCTACACCTTC
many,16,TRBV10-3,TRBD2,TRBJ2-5,CAISLPGLAGGETQYF,TGTGCCATCAGTCTCCCGGGACTAGCGGGGGGGGAGACCCAGTACTTC
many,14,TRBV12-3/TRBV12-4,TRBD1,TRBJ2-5,CASSLGQTQETQYF,TGTGCCAGCAGTTTGGGACAGACTCAAGAGACCCAGTACTTC
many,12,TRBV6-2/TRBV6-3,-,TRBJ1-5,CASSTDTRPQHF,TGTGCCAGCAGCACGGACACCCGGCCCCAGCATTTT
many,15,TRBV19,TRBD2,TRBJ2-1,CASTPYGGRGYEQFF,TGTGCCAGTACCCCCTACGGCGGGAGGGGCTATGAGCAGTTCTTC
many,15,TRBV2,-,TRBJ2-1,CASSRQESSYNEQFF,TGTGCCAGCAGTAGACAGGAGAGCTCCTACAATGAGCAGTTCTTC
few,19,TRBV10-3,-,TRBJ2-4,CAISESNGGGKVAKNIQYF,TGTGCCATCAGTGAGTCGAACGGAGGGGGGAAAGTAGCCAAAAACATTCAGTACTTC
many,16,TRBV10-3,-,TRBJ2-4,CAISEEAVLAKNIQYF,TGTGCCATCAGTGAAGAAGCGGTACTAGCCAAAAACATTCAGTACTTC
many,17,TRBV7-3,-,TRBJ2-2,CASSLRAKVGNTGELFF,TGTGCCAGCAGCTTAAGGGCCAAAGTGGGGAACACCGGGGAGCTGTTTTTT
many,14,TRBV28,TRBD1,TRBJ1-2,CASSGTGYPYGYTF,TGTGCCAGCAGCGGGACAGGATACCCCTATGGCTACACCTTC
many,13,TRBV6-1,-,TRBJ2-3,CASSGTPTDTQYF,TGTGCCAGCAGTGGGACACCCACAGATACGCAGTATTTT
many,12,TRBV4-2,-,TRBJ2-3,CASRHGGDTQYF,TGTGCCAGCAGGCACGGCGGGGATACGCAGTATTTT
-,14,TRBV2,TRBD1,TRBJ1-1,CASSGQGGIAEAFF,TGTGCCAGCAGTGGACAGGGGGGGATAGCTGAAGCTTTCTTT
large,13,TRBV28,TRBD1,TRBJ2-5,CASKGQAWETQYF,TGTGCCAGTAAAGGACAGGCCTGGGAGACCCAGTACTTC
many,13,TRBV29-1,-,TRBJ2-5,CSVQRHLGETQYF,TGCAGCGTTCAGCGGCACCTAGGGGAGACCCAGTACTTC
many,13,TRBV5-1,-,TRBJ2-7,CASSLGQWFEQYF,TGCGCCAGCAGCTTGGGACAGTGGTTCGAGCAGTACTTC
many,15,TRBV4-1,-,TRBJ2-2,CASSQTSGPRGELFF,TGCGCCAGCAGCCAGACCTCGGGACCCCGGGGGGAGCTGTTTTTT
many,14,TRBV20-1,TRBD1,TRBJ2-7,CSAQTGGSSYEQYF,TGCAGTGCCCAGACAGGGGGAAGCTCCTACGAGCAGTACTTC
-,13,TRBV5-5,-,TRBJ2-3,CASSSPTTDTQYF,TGTGCCAGCAGCAGCCCTACCACAGATACGCAGTATTTT
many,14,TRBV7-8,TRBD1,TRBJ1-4,CASSQGGQVEKLFF,TGTGCCAGCAGCCAGGGGGGACAGGTTGAAAAACTGTTTTTT
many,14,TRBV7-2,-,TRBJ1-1,CASRLGQWNTEAFF,TGTGCCAGCCGCTTAGGTCAGTGGAACACTGAAGCTTTCTTT
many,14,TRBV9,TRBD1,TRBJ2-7,CASSAGQAGGEQYF,TGTGCCAGCAGCGCGGGACAGGCAGGGGGCGAGCAGTACTTC
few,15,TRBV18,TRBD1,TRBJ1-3,CASSPKTGFGNTIYF,TGTGCCAGCTCACCGAAGACAGGGTTTGGAAACACCATATATTTT
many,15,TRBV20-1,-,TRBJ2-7,CSARDHRHASYEQYF,TGCAGTGCTAGAGATCATCGACATGCCTCCTACGAGCAGTACTTC
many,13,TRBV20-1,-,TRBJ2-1,CSAASSSYNEQFF,TGCAGTGCCGCGTCCAGTTCGTACAATGAGCAGTTCTTC
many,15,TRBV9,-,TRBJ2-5,CASSGLGDIQETQYF,TGTGCCAGCAGCGGCCTCGGGGACATCCAAGAGACCCAGTACTTC
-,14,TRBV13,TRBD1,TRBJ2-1,CASNARQGSTEQFF,TGTGCCAGCAACGCGAGACAGGGGTCCACTGAGCAGTTCTTC
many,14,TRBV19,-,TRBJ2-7,CASSVSKGYYEQYF,TGTGCCAGTAGTGTCTCCAAGGGATACTACGAGCAGTACTTC
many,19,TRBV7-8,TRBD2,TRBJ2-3,CASSLAWTSGRGGTDTQYF,TGTGCCAGCAGCTTAGCGTGGACTAGCGGGAGAGGAGGTACAGATACGCAGTATTTT
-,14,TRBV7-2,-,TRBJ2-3,CASSSHRSTDTQYF,TGTGCCAGCAGCTCCCATCGTAGCACAGATACGCAGTATTTT
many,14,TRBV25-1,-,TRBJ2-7,CASSETLSSYEQYF,TGTGCCAGCAGTGAAACCCTCTCATCCTACGAGCAGTACTTC
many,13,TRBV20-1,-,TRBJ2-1,CSASGRDHNEQFF,TGCAGTGCTAGTGGGCGAGACCACAATGAGCAGTTCTTC
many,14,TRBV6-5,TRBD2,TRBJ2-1,CASSYYRGGNEQFF,TGTGCCAGCAGTTACTATCGGGGGGGGAATGAGCAGTTCTTC
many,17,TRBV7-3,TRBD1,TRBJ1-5,CASSFAGQGDSNQPQHF,TGTGCCAGCAGTTTTGCGGGACAGGGCGATAGCAATCAGCCCCAGCATTTT
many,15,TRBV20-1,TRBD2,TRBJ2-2,CSALLAGANTGELFF,TGCAGTGCGCTACTAGCGGGAGCGAACACCGGGGAGCTGTTTTTT
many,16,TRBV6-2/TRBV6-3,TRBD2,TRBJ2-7,CASRPSPGLAGREQYF,TGTGCCAGCAGACCTTCCCCGGGACTAGCGGGACGCGAGCAGTACTTC
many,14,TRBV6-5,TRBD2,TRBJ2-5,CASNPTSPKETQYF,TGTGCCAGCAATCCGACTAGCCCCAAAGAGACCCAGTACTTC
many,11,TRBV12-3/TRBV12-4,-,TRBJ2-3,CASSPKWFEYF,TGTGCCAGCAGCCCAAAGTGGTTTGAGTATTTT
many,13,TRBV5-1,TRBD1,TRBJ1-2,CASSQTGDYGYTF,TGCGCCAGCAGCCAAACAGGGGATTATGGCTACACCTTC
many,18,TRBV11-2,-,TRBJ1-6,CASSLLPRGGSYNSPLHF,TGTGCCAGCAGCCTCCTTCCGAGGGGTGGATCCTATAATTCACCCCTCCACTTT
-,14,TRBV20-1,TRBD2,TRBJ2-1,CSARSSGGYNEQFF,TGCAGTGCTAGATCTAGCGGGGGATACAATGAGCAGTTCTTC
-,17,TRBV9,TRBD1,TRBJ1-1,CASSPSYWRQGDTEAFF,TGTGCCAGCAGCCCTAGCTACTGGAGACAGGGGGACACTGAAGCTTTCTTT
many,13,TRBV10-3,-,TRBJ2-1,CAISESPRNEQFF,TGTGCCATCAGTGAGTCTCCGAGGAATGAGCAGTTCTTC
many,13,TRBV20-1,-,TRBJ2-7,CSARDASPYEQYF,TGCAGTGCTAGAGATGCCAGCCCCTACGAGCAGTACTTC
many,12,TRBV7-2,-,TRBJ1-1,CASSVYRTEAFF,TGTGCCAGCAGCGTATATCGCACTGAAGCTTTCTTT
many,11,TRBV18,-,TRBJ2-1,CASCGGDEQFF,TGTGCCAGCTGTGGGGGAGATGAGCAGTTCTTC
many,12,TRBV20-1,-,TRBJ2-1,CSAREGLAEQFF,TGCAGTGCTAGAGAGGGTTTGGCTGAGCAGTTCTTC
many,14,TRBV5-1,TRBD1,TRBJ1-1,CASSGQGANTEAFF,TGCGCCAGCAGCGGACAGGGGGCGAACACTGAAGCTTTCTTT
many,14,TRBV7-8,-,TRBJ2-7,CASSLRAGFYEQYF,TGTGCCAGCAGCTTACGGGCAGGTTTTTACGAGCAGTACTTC
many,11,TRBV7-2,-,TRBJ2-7,CASTTRVLQYF,TGTGCCAGCACCACCAGGGTGCTGCAGTACTTC
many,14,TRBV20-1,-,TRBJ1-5,CSAREGRAGQPQHF,TGCAGTGCTAGAGAGGGCAGGGCTGGTCAGCCCCAGCATTTT